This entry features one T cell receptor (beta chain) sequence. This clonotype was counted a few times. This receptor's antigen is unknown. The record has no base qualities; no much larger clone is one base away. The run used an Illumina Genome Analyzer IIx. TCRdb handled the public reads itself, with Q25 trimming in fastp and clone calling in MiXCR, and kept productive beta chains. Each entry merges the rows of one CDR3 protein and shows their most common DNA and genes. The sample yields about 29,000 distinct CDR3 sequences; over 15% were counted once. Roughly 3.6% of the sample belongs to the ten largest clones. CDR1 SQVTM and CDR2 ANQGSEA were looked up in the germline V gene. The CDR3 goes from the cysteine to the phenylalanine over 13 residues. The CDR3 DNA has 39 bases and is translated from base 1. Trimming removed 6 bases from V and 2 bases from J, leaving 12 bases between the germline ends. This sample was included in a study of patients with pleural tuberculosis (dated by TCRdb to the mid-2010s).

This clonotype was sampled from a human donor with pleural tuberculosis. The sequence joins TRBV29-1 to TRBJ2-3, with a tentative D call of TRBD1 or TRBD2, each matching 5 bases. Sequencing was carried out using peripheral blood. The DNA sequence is TGCAGCGTCGGAAAGGGACCCACAGATACGCAGTATTTT. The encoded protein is CSVGKGPTDTQYF.